Below, one TCR beta chain is given with its context. Looked up from germline, CDR1 is SGHVS and CDR2 is FQNEAQ. V lost 2 bases, J lost 4 bases, and 8 bases lay in between. This CDR3 has 14 amino acids. This entry is derived from a study of blood T cell repertoires in COVID-19. The overall study: T cells, B-cell-depleted T cells, or PBMCs supplied cDNA or gDNA.

Per the authors' pipeline: It was from reference gene primer amplification that nucleated cell counts were estimated. Some clones are missing from TCRdb's copy, which holds only in-frame ones; the method was immunoSEQ multiplex PCR. The V and J calls and clone size are taken from that table; D and trimming were inferred from the DNA. The sample has tens of thousands of clones; 86% are singletons. The specimen was peripheral blood. This chain connects TRBV7-8 to TRBJ1-4; D call uncertain. This receptor was identified in an elderly woman with acute or convalescent COVID-19. CDR3 in DNA: TGTGCCAGCAGCTTAAGCACCCTTAATGAAAAACTGTTTTTT. Translated: CASSLSTLNEKLFF.